This TCR beta chain was identified in a study of blood T cells in healthy people across ages (dated by TCRdb to the mid-2010s). Regarding the study in general: In model experiments, template switching captured roughly one uniquely barcoded TCR beta cDNA molecule for every two T cells. Age-related changes in TCR beta repertoire diversity were measured in the study by deep sequencing normalized with unique cDNA molecular identifiers. The donors were divided into four age groups: young (average around 16 years), middle-aged (about 40), aged (62) and long-lived (roughly 88). To avoid experimental bias, donors of different ages were distributed randomly across sequencing lanes. The study analyzed two additional independent replicas of 1 million unique cDNA reads from the same blood draw for two donors, one aged 18 to 29 and one aged 80 or older. What the research found in general, with its limitations: There was a strong correlation between observed TCR beta diversity and the percentage of naive T cells measured by flow cytometry. Estimates of total diversity based on one million sequenced T cells were considered lower bounds and underestimates. Compared with the aged group, the long-lived group had more naive CD4+ T cells, fewer expanded clones and increased TCR diversity, a pattern suggesting age selection. Because donor CMV infection status was unknown, age-related changes in expanded clonotypes were potentially confounded. As age increased, observed TCR beta diversity per million T cells dropped in a roughly linear way, and a significant reduction was already evident by age 40. Conclusive comparison of naive and antigen-experienced compartments was prevented by the profiling of bulk unsorted PBMCs.

Library generation was performed with 5' RACE. Instrument on record: Illumina HiSeq 2500. The second PCR ran for about 6 to 12 cycles and used a J-beta primer mix along with a sample-barcoded 5' primer. Each TCR beta cDNA molecule received a unique molecular identifier from a template-switch 5' adaptor carrying 12 random nucleotides. At least 3 million CDR3-containing paired-end reads were obtained from each sample. The Mint cDNA synthesis kit, primed by a TRBC-specific oligonucleotide, was used to synthesize first-strand cDNA from all RNA. All cDNA was treated with uracil-DNA glycosylase and then went through a first 18-cycle PCR with the universal primers M1SS and BC2_uni_R. In the authors' own workflow: For normalization, 1 million high-quality reads were randomly selected from each sample, with every read carrying a distinct molecular identifier. Reads sharing molecular identifiers were discarded rather than binned into consensus sequences. CDR3 identification, clonotype clustering and error correction used MiTCR with a Q25 quality threshold and the strictest error-elimination algorithm. A nonparametric unseen species model with Euler transformation was used to estimate lower-bound total TCR beta diversity. TCRdb ran its own pipeline on the public reads, namely fastp trimming at Q25 and MiXCR clone calling, and kept in-frame beta chains. Each CDR3 protein gets just one entry, which takes the most common genes and DNA from the rows behind it. The V and J calls follow TCRdb's processing rather than the paper's. In this sample the table shows 550,000 to 600,000 distinct CDR3 sequences, around 48% of which occur a single time. Jointly, the top ten make up 20% to 25% of the sample.

Systemically healthy Caucasian individuals from Russia, 39 in total and aged roughly 6 to 100 years, were included as donors. Ten milliliters of peripheral blood were drawn from each donor into EDTA-treated Vacutainer tubes. Ficoll-Paque density-gradient centrifugation was used to isolate PBMCs, with at least 7 million per sample. Total RNA was extracted from PBMCs with Trizol reagent, with at least 6 micrograms obtained per sample. For every donor, an aliquot of PBMCs went through flow cytometry to measure the percentages of naive CD45RAhigh/CD27high T cells. The sample holds many counts of this clonotype. No antigen is known for it. No quality values exist for individual bases; no much larger clone is one base distant. A distance of 14 bases separates the germline ends of V and J, which lose 2 bases and 3 bases respectively. The germline V gene sets CDR1 to MNHEY and CDR2 to SVGAGI. The CDR3 holds 15 amino acids from the cysteine to the phenylalanine. Kept here is only the CDR3 DNA, which spans 45 bases and is read in frame from base 1.

Rearrangement joined TRBV6-5 to TRBJ2-7; no D gene can be assigned with confidence. Input material: blood. The source is a man aged 80 or over in good health. In nucleotide form, the sequence is TGTGCCAGCAGTTACGGCGCTACGAACTTCTACGAGCAGTACTTC. Its protein is CASSYGATNFYEQYF.